This is a list of T cell receptor beta chains from one sample in a study of tumor-infiltrating lymphocytes in primary liver carcinoma. TCRdb reanalysed the multiplex PCR reads using MiXCR and keeps one entry per CDR3 protein. Here the sample spans some 30,000 distinct CDR3 sequences, 71% being singletons. Sequences were obtained from liver tumor tissue from sampling region 3. The receptors here all came from a woman in her twenties or thirties with primary liver carcinoma and hepatitis B virus infection. CDR3s include the opening cysteine and the closing phenylalanine or tryptophan. The D gene is left open where the match is weak. Not all rows give a size; the values are once, few, many and, for expanded clones, a class.

v_gene	j_gene	d_gene	abundance	CDR3nt	CDR3aa
TRBV4-3	TRBJ2-7	TRBD2	-	TGCGCCATCAGTCAAGCTGCGACGGGGGGTCACATTAGCTACGAGCAGTACTTC	CAISQAATGGHISYEQYF
TRBV10-2	TRBJ2-1	-	-	TGCGCCATTATGGAGGCGGGTGGGGAGCAGTTCTTC	CAIMEAGGEQFF
TRBV11-2	TRBJ2-1	TRBD1	-	TGTGCTGGCAGCTTAAACCACGGACAGGGGTACAGGGGTGAGCAGTTCTTC	CAGSLNHGQGYRGEQFF
TRBV11-2	TRBJ2-7	TRBD2	many	TGTGCCAGCAGCCCCTGGGGGACTAGCGGGGGGAGGTCCTACGAGCAGTACTTC	CASSPWGTSGGRSYEQYF
TRBV7-9	TRBJ1-2	-	many	TGTGCCAGCAGCTTTAGGGAGGAGGATGGCTACACCTTC	CASSFREEDGYTF
TRBV5-8	TRBJ2-5	TRBD1	many	TGTGCCAGCAGCTTCCGGACAGGGGGCGTGGAGACCCAGTACTTC	CASSFRTGGVETQYF
TRBV11-2	TRBJ2-7	-	-	TGTATCAGCAGCCCATACCGCAGACAGGTCAACTCCTACGAGCAGTACTTC	CISSPYRRQVNSYEQYF
TRBV5-4	TRBJ2-2	-	-	TGTGCCAGTAGCCCCATCGACACTCATAGGGAGTTGTTTTTT	CASSPIDTHRELFF
TRBV6-2/TRBV6-3	TRBJ2-1	-	once	TGTGCCAGGAGTTACGGTGAGGGAAGTTCCTACAATGAGCAGTTCTTC	CARSYGEGSSYNEQFF
TRBV4-3	TRBJ2-3	-	few	TGCGCCAGCAGCCAAGGTTTTGCGGGAACCATGCATACGCAGTATTTT	CASSQGFAGTMHTQYF
TRBV11-2	TRBJ2-3	TRBD2	many	TGTGCCAGCAGCTTAGATCTAAGTGGGTTAGCGGGAGAAGGGATAGATACGCAGTATTTT	CASSLDLSGLAGEGIDTQYF
TRBV24-1	TRBJ2-2	-	many	TGTGCCACCAGTGGTGATTGGGATTTCACCGGGGAGCTGTTTTTT	CATSGDWDFTGELFF
TRBV6-1	TRBJ1-2	-	-	TGTACCAGCAGTGAACGGTTCCTGGTCCTTAGATCTAGCTATGGCCACACCTTC	CTSSERFLVLRSSYGHTF
TRBV11-3	TRBJ2-7	-	-	TGTGTCACCAGCTGTTCCTACGAGCAGTACTTC	CVTSCSYEQYF
TRBV28	TRBJ2-3	-	-	TGTGCCAGCGGGTCTGGAGAGGCGCTCGACACAGATACGCAGTATTTT	CASGSGEALDTDTQYF
TRBV5-5	TRBJ2-2	-	-	TGTGCCAGCAGCTCGCCCGGGACTCGAAACACCGGGGAGCAGTTTTTT	CASSSPGTRNTGEQFF
TRBV4-2	TRBJ2-7	-	-	TGTGCCAGCAGCCAAGAGATGAAAGGGTCCTCCTACGAGAAGTACTTC	CASSQEMKGSSYEKYF
TRBV11-2	TRBJ2-2	-	-	TGTGCCAGCAGCGCAGGACACTCCTTGAACACCGGGGAGCTGTTTTTT	CASSAGHSLNTGELFF
TRBV29-1	TRBJ2-1	-	-	TGCGCCCTAAGGGACTACAATGAGCAGTTCTTC	CALRDYNEQFF
TRBV5-6	TRBJ1-1	-	-	TGTGCTAGCAGCTTCGTCGGTGTCACTGAAGCCTTCTTT	CASSFVGVTEAFF
TRBV12-3/TRBV12-4	TRBJ2-5	-	-	TGTGCCAGCAGCACCTTCCCGGGGAGCGAAGAGACCCAGTACTTT	CASSTFPGSEETQYF
TRBV12-3/TRBV12-4	TRBJ2-7	-	-	TGTACCAGCAGTTCCCAATCCTATGAGCAGTATTTC	CTSSSQSYEQYF
TRBV11-2	TRBJ2-3	TRBD2	-	TGTGCCAGCAGCCATCAAGGGAGCGGGAGCCCCTCAGATACGCGGTATTTT	CASSHQGSGSPSDTRYF
TRBV6-2/TRBV6-3	TRBJ2-3	-	-	TGTGCCAGCAGTATACTAGCAGACGGCACAGATACGCAGTATTTT	CASSILADGTDTQYF
TRBV10-3	TRBJ2-5	-	-	TGTGTCATCAGTGGGTCGGCTGCCAGACAAGGGACCCAGTACTTC	CVISGSAARQGTQYF
TRBV28	TRBJ1-2	TRBD1	many	TGTGCCAGCAGGTTCGGGGAAGGGGGCTCCTTCTATGGCTACACCTTC	CASRFGEGGSFYGYTF
TRBV6-6	TRBJ2-3	-	-	TGTGCCAGCAGTTACCAGACCGTACCTCGACGTACAGATACGCATTATTTT	CASSYQTVPRRTDTHYF
TRBV11-2	TRBJ2-7	-	many	TGTGCCAACAGCTTAGCACGGAGAGCCTACGAGCAGTACTTC	CANSLARRAYEQYF
TRBV11-2	TRBJ2-5	-	-	TGTGCCAGCAGCTCCACGGAGACCCAGTACTTC	CASSSTETQYF
TRBV11-2	TRBJ2-3	-	many	TGTGCCAGCAGCTTATCTTTGGGGGGTCGGATCGTTACAAAACATACGCAGTATTTT	CASSLSLGGRIVTKHTQYF
TRBV11-2	TRBJ2-3	-	-	TGTGCCAGCAGGCCCTCGGGAGTGAGCACAGATAGGCAGTATTTT	CASRPSGVSTDRQYF
TRBV11-3	TRBJ2-1	TRBD2	many	TGTGCCAGCAGCTTAGGGACTAGCGGGAGTCTTGAGCAGTTCTTC	CASSLGTSGSLEQFF
TRBV11-2	TRBJ2-1	-	-	TGTGTCAGTAGTCCGGACTCGAGGTGTAGGGGGCAGTTCTTC	CVSSPDSRCRGQFF
TRBV28	TRBJ2-2	-	once	TGTGCCATCAGATTCGCAACCAGGGAGCTGTTTTTT	CAIRFATRELFF
TRBV5-4	TRBJ2-1	-	-	TGTGCCAGCAACCTGTTGCTGGGGGCCTACGATGAGCAGTTCTTC	CASNLLLGAYDEQFF